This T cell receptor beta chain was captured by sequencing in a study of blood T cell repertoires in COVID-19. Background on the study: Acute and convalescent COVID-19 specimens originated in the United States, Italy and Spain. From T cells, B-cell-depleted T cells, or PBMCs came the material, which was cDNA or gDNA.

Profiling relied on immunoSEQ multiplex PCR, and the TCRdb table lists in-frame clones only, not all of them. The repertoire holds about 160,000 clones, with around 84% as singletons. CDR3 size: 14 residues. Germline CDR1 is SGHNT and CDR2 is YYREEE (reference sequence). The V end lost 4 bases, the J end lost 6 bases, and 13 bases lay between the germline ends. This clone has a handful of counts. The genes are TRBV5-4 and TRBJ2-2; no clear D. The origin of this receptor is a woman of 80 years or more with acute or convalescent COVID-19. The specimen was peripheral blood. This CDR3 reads CASSLGKTPGELFF. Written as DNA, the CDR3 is TGTGCCAGCAGCCTAGGTAAGACCCCCGGGGAGCTGTTTTTT.